The next 22 T cell receptor beta chains were all read from a single sample in a study of tumor and adjacent non-tumor tissue in lung cancer. The library came from three nested PCR rounds adapted from ARM-PCR protocols. TCRdb recomputed calls from the multiplex PCR reads with MiXCR, one row per CDR3 protein. Of 60,000 to 90,000 distinct CDR3 sequences listed, over 70% were seen once; the top ten hold 9.5% to 15%. The template was RNA from unsorted bulk tissue. The sample was lung tumor tissue. The source is a woman aged 50 to 60 with non-small cell lung cancer.

The chain links TRBV9 to TRBJ2-1; the D gene is possibly TRBD2 (5 bases). Trimming shortened V by 4 bases and J by 10 bases, and 18 bases separated the two germline ends. CDR1 is SGDLS and CDR2 is YYNGEE in the germline V gene. The CDR3 sequence is 14 residues long. The CDR3 region is CASSPGLSGWEQFF. In DNA, the CDR3 is TGTGCCAGCAGCCCTGGGCTAAGCGGTTGGGAGCAGTTCTTC. Using reference TRBV9 and TRBJ2-1 for the parts outside the CDR3, the full variable domain is DSGVTQTPKHLITATGQRVTLRCSPRSGDLSVYWYQQSLDQGLQFLIQYYNGEERAKGNILERFSAQQFPDLHSELNLSSLELGDSALYFCASSPGLSGWEQFFGPGTRLTVL.

Concerning this clonotype itself: The junction departs from the called germline gene at one end, perhaps through a read error. J is TRBJ2-1 and V is TRBV5-6, with TRBD2 identical over 8 bases. The CDR3 runs 16 residues. The germline gives CDR1 SGHDT, CDR2 YYEEEE. CDR3 residues: CASNLGTRGSYNEQFF. Written as DNA, the CDR3 is TGTGCCAGCAACTTGGGGACTAGGGGCTCCTACAATGAGCAGTTCTTC. The variable domain in full, completed from reference TRBV5-6 and TRBJ2-1, reads DAGVTQSPTHLIKTRGQQVTLRCSPKSGHDTVSWYQQALGQGPQFIFQYYEEEERQRGNFPDRFSGHQFPNYSSELNVNALLLGDSALYLCASNLGTRGSYNEQFFGPGTRLTVL.

On this clonotype itself: The junction departs from the called germline gene at one end, perhaps through a read error. This sequence joins TRBV6-5 and TRBJ2-6, with a weak D call TRBD2 (5 bases). Germline assignment: CDR1 MNHEY and CDR2 SVGAGI. This CDR3 region has 17 residues. The CDR3 is CASSLPFWESGANVLTF. DNA of the CDR3: TGTGCAAGCAGTCTCCCTTTTTGGGAGTCTGGTGCCAACGTCCTGACTTTC.

The V and J genes are TRBV6-5 and TRBJ2-5, with 12 bases matching TRBD2. Germline V gene sequence: CDR1 MNHEY, CDR2 SVGAGI. The CDR3 spans 17 residues. V was clipped by 10 bases and J by 2 bases; unmatched bases: 14. The DNA for the CDR3 is TGTGCCAACAGCAAGCAATCTCTAGCGGGAGGGCAAGAGACCCAGTACTTC. This sequence encodes CANSKQSLAGGQETQYF.

This clonotype was counted ten times or more. The genes are TRBV6-5 and TRBJ2-7, with no clear D. The CDR3 has 13 residues. Trimming removed 8 bases at V and 0 bases at J, with 11 bases between. Germline lookup yields CDR1 MNHEY and CDR2 SVGAGI. CDR3 DNA sequence: TGTGCCAGCCACTCGGGCAACTCCTACGAGCAGTACTTC. As protein: CASHSGNSYEQYF.

The J gene is TRBJ2-5, the V gene TRBV6-5, with D possibly TRBD2 on 6 matching bases. Deletions cut 10 bases from V and 3 bases from J, with 15 bases between. The CDR3 length is 13 residues. CDR1 is MNHEY and CDR2 is SVGAGI in the germline V gene. CDR3 residues: CANMISGKETQYF. The CDR3 DNA reads as TGTGCCAACATGATTAGCGGTAAAGAGACCCAGTACTTC.

This chain joins TRBV12-3 or TRBV12-4 and TRBJ2-7, with a possible D match to TRBD1 (5 bases). The CDR3 is 15 amino acids. CDR3 in amino acids: CASSIMGLDLSKQYF. For the CDR3, the DNA is TGTGCTAGTTCCATCATGGGGCTGGACCTCAGCAAGCAGTACTTC.

On this clonotype itself: Here the CDR3 omits its conserved ending phenylalanine or tryptophan, so a read error is the likely source. No DNA is shown, since the ends of the CDR3 on it are uncertain; the CDR3 is the one TCRdb lists. The V and J genes are TRBV21-1 and TRBJ2-5; the table's D call, TRBD1, was not checked against the DNA. TRBV21-1 is a pseudogene. Inclusive of both ends, the CDR3 amounts to 19 amino acids. The chain's CDR3 is CSSSPHTGGGRAWIETQYI.

Comment on this clonotype: Just one base apart from a much larger clone, this may be a read error. Here the CDR3 reads CSTRAETYEQYF. In nucleotides, the CDR3 is TGCAGTACTCGAGCGGAGACCTACGAGCAGTACTTC. The chain employs TRBV20-1 and TRBJ2-7; D is perhaps TRBD2 (5 bases). Deletions cut 8 bases from V and 2 bases from J, with 13 bases between. The germline V gene encodes CDR1 DFQATT and CDR2 SNEGSKA (reference sequence). There are 12 residues in the CDR3.

As concerns this clonotype: This is likely a read error, given that the CDR3 carries no conserved phenylalanine or tryptophan at its end. The DNA is omitted, as the CDR3 cannot be located on it reliably, and the CDR3 follows TCRdb's listing. The chain uses TRBV29-1 and TRBJ2-2; the table names TRBD1, a call not compared with the DNA. A total of 15 residues make up the CDR3, ends included. Germline V gives CDR1 SQVTM, CDR2 ANQGSEA. CDR3 in amino acids: CSVRDRDRETGELFL.

This clonotype appeared once. The junction shows a germline mismatch at one end, possibly a read error. The chain combines TRBV5-4 with TRBJ2-1; TRBD2 is a possible D gene (6 bases). Germline V lookup: CDR1 SGHNT, CDR2 YYREEE (reference sequence). This CDR3 is built from 17 residues. The CDR3 spells CASSLISRTTSYDEQFF. The CDR3 nucleotides read TGTGCCAGCAGCTTGATTTCAAGGACTACCTCCTACGATGAGCAGTTCTTC.

Details on this clonotype: At one end the junction does not follow the germline gene, possibly because of a read error. The CDR3 DNA reads as TGTGCTTGTGCTTTGACGCTAGCGGGAGGTAATGAGCGGTTCTTC. It translates to CACALTLAGGNERFF. The J gene is TRBJ2-1, the V gene TRBV12-5; 11 nucleotides match TRBD2. Germline V gives CDR1 LGHNT, CDR2 FRNRAP. CDR3 size: 15 residues. Full variable domain (rest looked up from reference TRBV12-5 and TRBJ2-1): DARVTQTPRHKVTEMGQEVTMRCQPILGHNTVFWYRQTMMQGLELLAYFRNRAPLDDSGMPKDRFSAEMPDATLATLKIQPSEPRDSAVYFCACALTLAGGNERFFGPGTRLTVL.

To note about this clonotype: This clone may be a read error of a much larger clone one base away. The rearrangement uses TRBV20-1 and TRBJ2-7; 11 nucleotides line up with TRBD2. From germline, CDR1 is DFQATT and CDR2 SNEGSKA (reference sequence). CDR3 length equals 14 residues. CDR3 DNA sequence: TGCAGTGCTAAGCTAGCGGGAGGATCCTCCGAGCAGTACTTC. Translation gives CSAKLAGGSSEQYF.

Comment on this clonotype: The conserved phenylalanine or tryptophan is not found at the CDR3 terminus, so this likely reflects a read error. V gene TRBV20-1 combines with J gene TRBJ2-2; D is uncertain. This CDR3 contains 14 residues. CDR1 is DFQATT, CDR2 SNEGSKA, per germline (reference sequence). V was trimmed by 4 bases and J by 5 bases, leaving 14 bases between them. The CDR3 DNA reads TGCAGTGCTAATTTCATCGAAGGAACCGGGGAGCTGTTTGTT. Translating gives CSANFIEGTGELFV.

Comments on this clonotype: A junction boundary mismatches the germline segment, possibly from a read error. The J gene is TRBJ2-5, the V gene TRBV20-1; a weak D match, TRBD2 (5 bases). The CDR3 extends over 14 amino acids. CDR1 and CDR2 from the germline V gene are DFQATT and SNEGSKA (reference sequence). CDR3 nucleotide sequence: TGCAGTACTAGAGATTCTAACACCCAAGAGACACAGTACTTC. Translation: CSTRDSNTQETQYF.

Notes on this clonotype: Since the CDR3 does not end with the conserved phenylalanine or tryptophan, this likely comes from a read error. The chain carries TRBV11-1 and TRBJ2-1, with D perhaps TRBD2 (5 bases). This CDR3 is built from 14 residues. The germline CDR1 and CDR2 sequences are SGHAT and FQDESV (reference sequence). CDR3 amino acids: CPSSLRGGRYEQFL. Here the CDR3 DNA reads TGTCCCAGCAGCTTAAGAGGAGGCCGCTATGAGCAGTTCCTC.

Worth noting for this clonotype: Germline is not matched at one junction end, which may reflect a read error. This rearrangement joins TRBV11-2 to TRBJ2-2, with D maybe TRBD2 (6 bases). This CDR3 is built from 15 residues. Germline V gene sequence: CDR1 SGHAT, CDR2 FQNNGV. The CDR3, as DNA: TGTGCCAGCAAGACTTCACGGTGCCGCGACGGGGGGCTGTTTTTT. This encodes CASKTSRCRDGGLFF.

Remarks on this clonotype: Its ends do not fully match the called genes, so a read error is possible. The chain carries TRBV6-1 and TRBJ2-7; D possibly uses TRBD1 or TRBD2 (6 bases each). This CDR3 contains 15 residues. From germline, CDR1 is MNHNS and CDR2 SASEGT. The CDR3 spells CASRGGPGETYEQYF. The CDR3 DNA reads TGTGCCAGCAGAGGGGGGCCAGGGGAGACCTATGAGCAGTACTTC.

As for this clonotype: A junction boundary mismatches the germline segment, possibly from a read error. This rearrangement joins TRBV11-2 to TRBJ1-3; D is possibly TRBD1 (6 bases). The CDR3 runs 16 residues. Looked up from germline, CDR1 is SGHAT and CDR2 is FQNNGV. The DNA for the CDR3 is TGTGTCAGCAGTTTAAGTCGGGGGGCGACTGGAAACACCATATATTTT. Its protein is CVSSLSRGATGNTIYF.

This clonotype was found once. CDR3 coding DNA: TGTGCCAGCAGCCGAGATCAGCGGGACGAGCAGTACTTC. Translation gives CASSRDQRDEQYF. The chain is built from TRBV5-4 and TRBJ2-7; D might be TRBD2 (6 bases). Trimming removed 4 bases at V and 5 bases at J, with 13 bases between. Germline V CDR1 and CDR2: SGHNT, YYREEE (reference sequence). The CDR3 runs to 13 residues.

The chain employs TRBV4-2 and TRBJ2-7; TRBD2 matches at 13 bases. In germline, CDR1 is LGHNA, CDR2 YNFKEQ. V lost 4 bases to trimming and J lost 3 bases; unmatched junction nucleotides: 12. CDR3 size: 18 residues. The CDR3 reads CASSRGGLAGEGHYEQYF. The CDR3 DNA sequence: TGTGCCAGCAGCCGAGGAGGACTAGCGGGAGAAGGCCACTACGAGCAGTACTTC.

This clonotype is categorized as medium-sized. The chain links TRBV12-3 or TRBV12-4 to TRBJ2-7; D call uncertain. The V and J ends lost 6 bases and 6 bases respectively, with 12 bases between them. The CDR3 contains 12 residues. The CDR3 protein is CASSIPGGEQYF. CDR3 in DNA: TGTGCCAGCAGCATACCCGGTGGCGAGCAGTACTTC.